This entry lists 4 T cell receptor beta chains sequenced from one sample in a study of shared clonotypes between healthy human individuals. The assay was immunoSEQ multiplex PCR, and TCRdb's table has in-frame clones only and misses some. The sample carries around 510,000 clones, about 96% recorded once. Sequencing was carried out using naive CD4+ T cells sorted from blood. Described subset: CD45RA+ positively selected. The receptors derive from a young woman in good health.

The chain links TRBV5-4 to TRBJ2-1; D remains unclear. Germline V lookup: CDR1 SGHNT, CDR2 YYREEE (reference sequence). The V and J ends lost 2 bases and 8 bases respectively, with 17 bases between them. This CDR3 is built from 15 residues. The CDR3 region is CASSFEAHTIDEQFF. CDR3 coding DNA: TGTGCCAGCAGCTTCGAGGCACACACAATCGATGAGCAGTTCTTC.

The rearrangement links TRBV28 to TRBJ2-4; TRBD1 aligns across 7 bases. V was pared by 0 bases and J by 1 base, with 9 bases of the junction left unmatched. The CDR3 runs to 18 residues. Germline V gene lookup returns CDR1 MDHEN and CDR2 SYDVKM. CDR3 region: CASSLWAGQAGAKNIQYF. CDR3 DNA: TGTGCCAGCAGTTTATGGGCAGGACAGGCTGGGGCCAAAAACATTCAGTACTTC.

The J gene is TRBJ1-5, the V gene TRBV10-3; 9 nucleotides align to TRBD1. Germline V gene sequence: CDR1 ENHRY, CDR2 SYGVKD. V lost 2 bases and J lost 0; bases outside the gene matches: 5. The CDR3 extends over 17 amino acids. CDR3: CAISETGGRNSNQPQHF. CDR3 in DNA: TGTGCCATCAGTGAGACAGGGGGCAGAAATAGCAATCAGCCCCAGCATTTT.

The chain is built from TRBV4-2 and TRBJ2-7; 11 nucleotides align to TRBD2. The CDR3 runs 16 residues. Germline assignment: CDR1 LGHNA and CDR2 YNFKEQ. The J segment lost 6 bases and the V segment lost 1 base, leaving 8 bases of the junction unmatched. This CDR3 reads CASSQGGASGRFEQYF. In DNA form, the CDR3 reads TGTGCCAGCAGCCAAGGCGGAGCTAGCGGGAGGTTCGAGCAGTACTTC.